This entry features one T cell receptor beta chain sequence. The antigen remains unidentified. These data are taken from a study of cytomegalovirus exposure and HLA in healthy donors. Study-wide findings and caveats: CMV serostatus alone was available as immune exposure information. What TCR beta sequences reportedly achieved was accurate prediction of HLA-A and HLA-B alleles in most subjects. In all likelihood, a cluster of highly shared sequence variants was a sequencing artifact.

PCR involved 60 Vbeta and 13 Jbeta primers. The assay was immunoSEQ multiplex PCR, and TCRdb's table has in-frame clones only and misses some. This sample carries over 200,000 clones, roughly 75% of them seen once, and the ten largest clones take roughly 1.9%. Germline loops: CDR1 SGHNT, CDR2 YYREEE (reference sequence). The CDR3 is 13 residues long. Trimming removed 1 base from V and 1 base from J, with 5 bases in between. This receptor was taken from a woman between 25 and 40 years old in good health and CMV-seronegative. Sequencing used PBMCs. J is TRBJ1-1 and V is TRBV5-4; D unresolved. CDR3 sequence reads: CASSLTANTEAFF. The CDR3 bases are TGTGCCAGCAGCTTGACAGCGAACACTGAAGCTTTCTTT.